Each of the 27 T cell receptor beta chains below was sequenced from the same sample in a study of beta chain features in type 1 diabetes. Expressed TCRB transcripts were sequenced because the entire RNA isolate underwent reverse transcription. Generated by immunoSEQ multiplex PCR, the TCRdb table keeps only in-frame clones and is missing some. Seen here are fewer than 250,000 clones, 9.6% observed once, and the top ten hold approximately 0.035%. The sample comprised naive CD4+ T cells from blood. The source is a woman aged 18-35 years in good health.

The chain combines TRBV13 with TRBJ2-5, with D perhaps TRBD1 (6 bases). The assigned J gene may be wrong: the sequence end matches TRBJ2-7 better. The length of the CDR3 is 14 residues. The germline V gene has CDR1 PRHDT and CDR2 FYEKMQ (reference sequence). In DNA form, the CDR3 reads TGTGCCAGCAGCTCGCCCCGGGACACTTACGAGCAGTACTTC. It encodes CASSSPRDTYEQYF.

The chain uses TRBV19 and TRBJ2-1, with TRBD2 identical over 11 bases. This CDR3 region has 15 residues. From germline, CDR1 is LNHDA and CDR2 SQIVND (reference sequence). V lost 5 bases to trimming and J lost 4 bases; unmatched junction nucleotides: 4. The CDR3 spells CASSSGTSGYNEQFF. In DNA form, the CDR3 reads TGTGCCAGTAGTTCCGGGACTAGCGGTTACAATGAGCAGTTCTTC.

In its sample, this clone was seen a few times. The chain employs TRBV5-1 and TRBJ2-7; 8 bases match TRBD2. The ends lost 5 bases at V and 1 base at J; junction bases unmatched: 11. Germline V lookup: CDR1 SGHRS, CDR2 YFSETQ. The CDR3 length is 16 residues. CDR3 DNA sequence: TGCGCCAGCAGGTCGATAGTTAGCGGGGCTTCCTACGAGCAGTACTTC. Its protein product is CASRSIVSGASYEQYF.

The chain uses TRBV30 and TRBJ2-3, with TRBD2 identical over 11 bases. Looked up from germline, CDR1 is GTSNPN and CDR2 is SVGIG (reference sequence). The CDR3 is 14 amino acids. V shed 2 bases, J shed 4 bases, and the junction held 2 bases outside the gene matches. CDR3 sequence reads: CAWSSSGGPDTQYF. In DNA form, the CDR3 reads TGTGCCTGGAGTTCTAGCGGGGGGCCAGATACGCAGTATTTT.

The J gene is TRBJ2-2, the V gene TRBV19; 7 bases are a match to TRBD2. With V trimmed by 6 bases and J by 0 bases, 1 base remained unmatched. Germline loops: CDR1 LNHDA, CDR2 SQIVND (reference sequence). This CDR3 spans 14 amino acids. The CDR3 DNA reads TGTGCCAGTAGACTAGCGACGAACACCGGGGAGCTGTTTTTT. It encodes CASRLATNTGELFF.

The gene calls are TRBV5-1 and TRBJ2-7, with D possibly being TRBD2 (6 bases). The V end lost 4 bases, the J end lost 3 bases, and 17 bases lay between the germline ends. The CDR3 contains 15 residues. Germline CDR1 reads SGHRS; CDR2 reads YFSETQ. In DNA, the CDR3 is TGCGCCAGCAGCCTTGGAGCGGGCCTTAACTACGAGCAGTACTTC. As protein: CASSLGAGLNYEQYF.

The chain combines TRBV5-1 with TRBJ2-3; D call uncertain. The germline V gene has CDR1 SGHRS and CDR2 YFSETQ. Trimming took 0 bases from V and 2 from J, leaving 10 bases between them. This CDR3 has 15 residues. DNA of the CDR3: TGCGCCAGCAGCTTGGCCGTAACTTACACAGATACGCAGTATTTT. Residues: CASSLAVTYTDTQYF.

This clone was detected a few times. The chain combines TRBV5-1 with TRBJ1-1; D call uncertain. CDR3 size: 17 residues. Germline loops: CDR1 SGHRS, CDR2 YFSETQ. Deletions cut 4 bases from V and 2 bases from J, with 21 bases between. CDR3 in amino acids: CASSPSRRTRFNTEAFF. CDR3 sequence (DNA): TGCGCCAGCAGCCCGAGTAGGCGGACTAGGTTTAACACTGAAGCTTTCTTT.

This CDR3 is CASSPGLAGGGSEQFF. The CDR3 DNA follows: TGTGCCAGCTCACCTGGACTAGCGGGGGGAGGTAGTGAGCAGTTCTTC. The chain couples TRBV18 to TRBJ2-1; 14 bases agree with TRBD2. J gave up 9 bases and V 3 bases, and 7 bases lay outside the gene matches. The germline V gene has CDR1 KGHSH and CDR2 LQKENI. The CDR3 contains 16 residues.

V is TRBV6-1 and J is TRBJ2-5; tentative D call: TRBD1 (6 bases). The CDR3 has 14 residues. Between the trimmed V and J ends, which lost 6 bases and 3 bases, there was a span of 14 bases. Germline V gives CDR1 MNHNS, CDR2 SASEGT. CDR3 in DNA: TGTGCCAGCAGAGAAAATCAGGGGAAAGAGACCCAGTACTTC. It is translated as CASRENQGKETQYF.

CDR3 region: CASSLAGGVVPYEQYF. DNA for the CDR3: TGTGCCAGCAGCTTAGCGGGAGGGGTAGTTCCCTACGAGCAGTACTTC. The chain couples TRBV11-2 to TRBJ2-7; TRBD2 aligns across 8 bases. The CDR3 is 16 amino acids. Germline CDR1 SGHAT, CDR2 FQNNGV. The J segment lost 2 bases and the V segment lost 1 base, leaving 7 bases of the junction unmatched. The whole variable domain, remainder taken from reference TRBV11-2 and TRBJ2-7, is EAGVAQSPRYKIIEKRQSVAFWCNPISGHATLYWYQQILGQGPKLLIQFQNNGVVDDSQLPKDRFSAERLKGVDSTLKIQPAKLEDSAVYLCASSLAGGVVPYEQYFGPGTRLTVT.

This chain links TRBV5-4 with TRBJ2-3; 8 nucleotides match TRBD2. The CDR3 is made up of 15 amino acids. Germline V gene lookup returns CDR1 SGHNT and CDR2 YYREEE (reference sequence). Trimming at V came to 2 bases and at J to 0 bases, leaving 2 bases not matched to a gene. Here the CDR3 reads CASSFASGSTDTQYF. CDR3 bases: TGTGCCAGCAGCTTCGCTAGCGGGAGCACAGATACGCAGTATTTT.

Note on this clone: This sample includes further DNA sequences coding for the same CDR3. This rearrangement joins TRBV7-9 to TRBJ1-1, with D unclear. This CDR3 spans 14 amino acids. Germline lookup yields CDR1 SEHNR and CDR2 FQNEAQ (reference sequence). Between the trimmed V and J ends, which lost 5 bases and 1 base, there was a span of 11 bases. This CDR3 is CASSLQRGNTEAFF. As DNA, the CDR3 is TGTGCCAGCAGCCTACAACGGGGGAACACTGAAGCTTTCTTT.

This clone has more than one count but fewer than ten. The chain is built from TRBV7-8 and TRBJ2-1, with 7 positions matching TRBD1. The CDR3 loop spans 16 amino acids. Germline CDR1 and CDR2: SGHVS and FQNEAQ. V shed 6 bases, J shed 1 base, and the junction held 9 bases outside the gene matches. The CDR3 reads CASRPDRVGSYNEQFF. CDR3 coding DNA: TGTGCCAGCAGACCCGACAGGGTCGGGTCCTACAATGAGCAGTTCTTC.

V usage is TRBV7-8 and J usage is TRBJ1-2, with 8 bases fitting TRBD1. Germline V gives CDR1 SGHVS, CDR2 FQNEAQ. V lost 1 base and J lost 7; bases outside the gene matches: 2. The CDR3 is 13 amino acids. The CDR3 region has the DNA TGTGCCAGCAGCTTAGGGACAGGGTTTGGCTACACCTTC. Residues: CASSLGTGFGYTF.

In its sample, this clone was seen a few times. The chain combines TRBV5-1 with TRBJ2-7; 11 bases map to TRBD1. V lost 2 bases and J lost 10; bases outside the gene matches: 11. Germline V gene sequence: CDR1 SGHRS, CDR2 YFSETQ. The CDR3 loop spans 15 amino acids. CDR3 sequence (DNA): TGCGCCAGCAGCTTTTCTGGACAGGGGGCCTGGGGACAGTACTTC. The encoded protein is CASSFSGQGAWGQYF. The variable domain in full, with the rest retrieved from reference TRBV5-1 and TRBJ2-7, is KAGVTQTPRYLIKTRGQQVTLSCSPISGHRSVSWYQQTPGQGLQFLFEYFSETQRNKGNFPGRFSGRQFSNSRSEMNVSTLELGDSALYLCASSFSGQGAWGQYFGPGTRLTVT.

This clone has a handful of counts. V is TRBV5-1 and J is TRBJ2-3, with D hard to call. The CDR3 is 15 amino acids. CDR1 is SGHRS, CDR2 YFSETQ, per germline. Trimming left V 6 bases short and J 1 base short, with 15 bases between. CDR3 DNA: TGCGCCAGCATTCGCTCGGTAATCGGCACAGATACGCAGTATTTT. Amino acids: CASIRSVIGTDTQYF.

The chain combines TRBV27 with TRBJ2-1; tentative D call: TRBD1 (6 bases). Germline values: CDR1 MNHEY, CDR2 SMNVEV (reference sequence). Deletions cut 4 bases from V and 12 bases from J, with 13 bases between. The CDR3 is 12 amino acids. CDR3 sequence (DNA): TGTGCCAGCAGTTCAGCAGGGGTGGGGCAGTTCTTC. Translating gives CASSSAGVGQFF.

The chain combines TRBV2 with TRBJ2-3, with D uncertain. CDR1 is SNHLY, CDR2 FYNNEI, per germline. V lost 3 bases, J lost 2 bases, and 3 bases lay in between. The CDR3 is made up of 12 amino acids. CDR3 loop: CASSDLTDTQYF. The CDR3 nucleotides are TGTGCCAGCAGTGACCTCACAGATACGCAGTATTTT.

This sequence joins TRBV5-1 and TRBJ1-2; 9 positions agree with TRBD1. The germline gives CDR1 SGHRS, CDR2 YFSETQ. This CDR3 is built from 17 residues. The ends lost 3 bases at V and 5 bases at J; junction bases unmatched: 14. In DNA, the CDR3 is TGCGCCAGCAGCTCAATACCAGAGGGACAGGGCCAATATGGCTACACCTTC. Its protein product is CASSSIPEGQGQYGYTF.

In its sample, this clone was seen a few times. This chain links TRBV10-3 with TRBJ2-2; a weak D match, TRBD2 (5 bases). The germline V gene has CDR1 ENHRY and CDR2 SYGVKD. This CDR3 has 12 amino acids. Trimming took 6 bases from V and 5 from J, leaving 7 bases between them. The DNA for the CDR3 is TGTGCCATCAGCCTAGCTACCGGGGAGCTGTTTTTT. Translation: CAISLATGELFF.

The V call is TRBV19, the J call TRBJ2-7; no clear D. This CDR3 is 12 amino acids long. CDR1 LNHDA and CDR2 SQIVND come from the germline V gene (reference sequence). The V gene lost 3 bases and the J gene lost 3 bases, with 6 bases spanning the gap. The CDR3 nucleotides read TGTGCCAGTAGTATTGGCGGCTACGAGCAGTACTTC. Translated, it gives CASSIGGYEQYF.

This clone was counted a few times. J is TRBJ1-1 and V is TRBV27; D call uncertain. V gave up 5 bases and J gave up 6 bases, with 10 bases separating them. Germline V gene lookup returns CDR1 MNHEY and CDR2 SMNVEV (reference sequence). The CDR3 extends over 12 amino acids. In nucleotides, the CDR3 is TGTGCCAGCAGTGCCCTCGGGGCTGAAGCTTTCTTT. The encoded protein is CASSALGAEAFF.

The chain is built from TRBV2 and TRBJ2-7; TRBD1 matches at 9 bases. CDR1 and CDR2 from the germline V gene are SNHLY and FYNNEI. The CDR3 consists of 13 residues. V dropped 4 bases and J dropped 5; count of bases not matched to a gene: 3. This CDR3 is CASSAGQGHEQYF. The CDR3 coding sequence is TGTGCCAGCAGTGCGGGACAGGGCCACGAGCAGTACTTC.

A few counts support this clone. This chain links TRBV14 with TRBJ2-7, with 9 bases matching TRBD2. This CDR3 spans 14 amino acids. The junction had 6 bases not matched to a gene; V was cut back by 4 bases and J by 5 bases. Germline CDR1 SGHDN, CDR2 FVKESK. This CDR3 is CASSLRGGRNEQYF. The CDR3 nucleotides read TGTGCCAGCAGCCTGCGGGGGGGCCGCAACGAGCAGTACTTC.

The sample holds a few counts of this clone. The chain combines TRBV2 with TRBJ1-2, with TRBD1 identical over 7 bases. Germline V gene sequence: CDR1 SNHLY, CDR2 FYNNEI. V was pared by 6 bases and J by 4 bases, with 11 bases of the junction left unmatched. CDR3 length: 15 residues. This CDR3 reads CASSPILRDSYGYTF. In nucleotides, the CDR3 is TGTGCCAGCAGCCCGATCCTCCGGGACAGCTATGGCTACACCTTC.

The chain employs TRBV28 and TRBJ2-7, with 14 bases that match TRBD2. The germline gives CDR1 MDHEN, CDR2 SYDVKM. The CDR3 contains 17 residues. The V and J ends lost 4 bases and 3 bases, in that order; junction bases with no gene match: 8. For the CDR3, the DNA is TGTGCCAGCAGTTCCCCCGTGACTAGCGGGAGGGTCTACGAGCAGTACTTC. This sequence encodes CASSSPVTSGRVYEQYF.